This T cell receptor (beta chain) was recorded in a study of blood T cell repertoires in COVID-19. In the study overall: The cDNA or gDNA used as material had been derived from T cells, B-cell-depleted T cells, or PBMCs.

Seattle enrolled patients during active infection and tracked them longitudinally. A few counts support this clone. V was pared by 5 bases and J by 2 bases, with 5 bases of the junction left unmatched. Germline V gene lookup returns CDR1 LNHNV and CDR2 YYDKDF (reference sequence). CDR3 length equals 16 residues. In the original processing: Amplification of reference gene primers was used by the study to estimate nucleated cell counts. Produced via immunoSEQ multiplex PCR; TCRdb's table is partial and in-frame only. V and J calls and clone size come straight from that table; D and trimming were deduced from the DNA. The table shows around 300,000 clones, with 88% occurring only once.

The TCR originated in a woman under 40 with COVID-19, enrolled during active disease. The chain carries TRBV15 and TRBJ2-1; 11 bases agree with TRBD2. Sequenced material: peripheral blood. CDR3 amino acids: CATSPTSGGTYNEQFF. CDR3 DNA: TGTGCCACCAGCCCTACTAGCGGGGGCACCTACAATGAGCAGTTCTTC. The full variable domain, in which reference TRBV15 and TRBJ2-1 provide the parts outside the CDR3, is DAMVIQNPRYQVTQFGKPVTLSCSQTLNHNVMYWYQQKSSQAPKLLFHYYDKDFNNEADTPDNFQSRRPNTSFCFLDIRSPGLGDTAMYLCATSPTSGGTYNEQFFGPGTRLTVL.